This TCR beta chain was sequenced during a study of blood T cell repertoires in COVID-19. Study in general: PBMCs, B-cell-depleted T cells, or T cells provided the cDNA or gDNA that made up the material.

CDR1 and CDR2 from the germline V gene are LGHDT and YNNKEL (reference sequence). V shed 5 bases, J shed 5 bases, and the junction held 9 bases outside the gene matches. This CDR3 contains 16 residues. Authors' analysis steps: It was from reference gene primer amplification that nucleated cell counts were estimated. Clones were read by immunoSEQ multiplex PCR, and TCRdb kept only the in-frame ones, dropping some. Clone size and the V and J calls come from that table; the DNA yielded D and trimming. The data contain about 250,000 clones, under 90% of them singletons. Individuals aged about 18 to 90 years were recruited from 20 to 25 US areas. Cohorts were based on clinical histories the participants reported.

V is TRBV3-1 (or the pseudogene TRBV3-2) and J is TRBJ1-4, with 9 positions matching TRBD1. The source is a man aged 40-55 years who had recovered from COVID-19. The source material was PBMCs or T cells enriched from blood (not recorded which). The CDR3 loop is CASSAIPGQGNEKLFF. CDR3 coding DNA: TGTGCCAGCAGCGCTATACCGGGACAGGGCAATGAAAAACTGTTTTTT.